The 14 T cell receptor beta chains listed next were all sequenced from one sample in a study of identical twins. Each CDR3 protein gets one entry after TCRdb re-called the 5' RACE reads with MiXCR. The sample lists 400,000 to 500,000 distinct CDR3 sequences, more than 13% occurring once. This same sample was also taken into another study, of yellow fever vaccine responses in identical twins.

Sequencing was performed on CD4+ T cells sorted from blood. The receptors derive from a young woman in good health.

V is TRBV5-1 and J is TRBJ2-1, with D unclear. V was clipped by 6 bases and J by 9 bases, with 13 bases between them. The CDR3 is made up of 12 amino acids. Germline V gene sequence: CDR1 SGHRS, CDR2 YFSETQ. CDR3 amino acids: CASTRRPGEQFF. As DNA, the CDR3 is TGCGCCAGCACCCGAAGGCCGGGTGAGCAGTTCTTC.

Worth noting for this clonotype: It may be a read error: a sequence one base away is much more abundant. DNA for the CDR3: TGTGCCAGCGGGACAGGGGTAGAAGAGTCCCAGTACTTC. As protein: CASGTGVEESQYF. The rearrangement links TRBV12-3 or TRBV12-4 to TRBJ2-5, with 10 bases fitting TRBD1. The CDR3 is 13 residues long.

The CDR3 sequence is CSVAGTGGGGGYTF. The CDR3 region has the DNA TGCAGCGTTGCCGGGACAGGGGGAGGCGGAGGCTACACCTTC. This chain links TRBV29-1 with TRBJ1-2, with 11 bases lining up with TRBD1. The CDR3 length is 14 residues. The V gene end was trimmed by 4 bases and the J gene end by 8 bases; junction bases not matched to a gene: 9. The germline CDR1 and CDR2 sequences are SQVTM and ANQGSEA.

The J gene is TRBJ2-7, the V gene TRBV4-2; no definite D call. The CDR3 is 14 amino acids. Germline loops: CDR1 LGHNA, CDR2 YNFKEQ. V lost 4 bases and J 4 bases, leaving 14 bases between the germline ends. CDR3 protein: CASSPGTTVYEQYF. The CDR3 nucleotides are TGTGCCAGCAGCCCTGGAACGACGGTTTACGAGCAGTACTTC.

This clonotype was seen more than once but under ten times. The V and J genes are TRBV21-1 and TRBJ2-3; the DNA was not compared with TRBD2, the D call given in the table. TRBV21-1 is given as a pseudogene. The CDR3 extends over 17 amino acids. CDR3 protein: CASSKRPSVRNTDTQYF. In nucleotides, the CDR3 is TGTGCCAGCAGCAAAAGGCCTAGCGTACGAAACACAGATACGCAGTATTTT.

V is TRBV7-9 and J is TRBJ2-7; D is perhaps TRBD1 (6 bases). This CDR3 has 16 residues. Trimming shortened V by 0 bases and J by 2 bases, and 14 bases separated the two germline ends. The germline V gene has CDR1 SEHNR and CDR2 FQNEAQ (reference sequence). The CDR3 is CASSLAVGQGTYEQYF. The CDR3 DNA is TGTGCCAGCAGCTTAGCGGTGGGTCAGGGGACCTACGAGCAGTACTTC.

This clonotype was picked up many times. This chain uses TRBV7-2 with TRBJ2-7; D gene ambiguous. This CDR3 spans 13 amino acids. The germline V and J ends were trimmed by 1 base and 3 bases, with 7 bases remaining between them. Germline lookup yields CDR1 SGHTA and CDR2 FQGNSA. CDR3 nucleotide sequence: TGTGCCAGCAGCTTAGAACGGATCTACGAGCAGTACTTC. As protein: CASSLERIYEQYF.

The gene calls are TRBV19 and TRBJ1-5; tentative D call: TRBD1 (6 bases). V was pared by 5 bases and J by 6 bases, with 17 bases between. CDR3 length: 15 residues. From germline, CDR1 is LNHDA and CDR2 SQIVND (reference sequence). CDR3 in amino acids: CASSRGGSTGQPQHF. DNA for the CDR3: TGTGCCAGTAGTCGAGGGGGTTCCACCGGTCAGCCCCAGCATTTT.

The rearrangement links TRBV2 to TRBJ1-1, with 8 bases lining up with TRBD1. This CDR3 is built from 15 residues. V lost 5 bases, J lost 4 bases, and 9 bases stayed unmatched. The germline CDR1 and CDR2 sequences are SNHLY and FYNNEI. CDR3 sequence reads: CASSTGGRAGTEAFF. In nucleotides, the CDR3 is TGTGCCAGCAGTACAGGGGGGAGGGCGGGCACTGAAGCTTTCTTT. The variable domain in full, completed from reference TRBV2 and TRBJ1-1, reads EPEVTQTPSHQVTQMGQEVILRCVPISNHLYFYWYRQILGQKVEFLVSFYNNEISEKSEIFDDQFSVERPDGSNFTLKIRSTKLEDSAMYFCASSTGGRAGTEAFFGQGTRLTVV.

The chain combines TRBV5-7 with TRBJ2-7, with a possible D match to TRBD2 (5 bases). TRBV5-7 is filed as an ORF, its function uncertain. This CDR3 has 13 amino acids. The V end lost 9 bases, the J end lost 5 bases, and 18 bases lay between the germline ends. The DNA for the CDR3 is TGTGCCATGAGCCGCGGGCTTCTCAACGAGCAGTACTTC. Protein sequence: CAMSRGLLNEQYF.

Comment on this clonotype: A much more abundant neighbour one base away suggests this may be a read error. J is TRBJ1-6 and V is TRBV28; 7 nucleotides match TRBD1. The germline V gene encodes CDR1 MDHEN and CDR2 SYDVKM. This CDR3 has 14 residues. V lost 1 base, J lost 13 bases, and 7 bases stayed unmatched. This CDR3 reads CASSLSGGRWPLHF. The CDR3 nucleotides are TGTGCCAGCAGTTTATCAGGGGGGAGATGGCCCCTCCACTTT.

The chain combines TRBV7-2 with TRBJ2-3; either TRBD1 or TRBD2 may fit D (5 bases each). The CDR3 runs 15 residues. Trimming removed 1 base from V and 7 bases from J, with 15 bases in between. Germline CDR1 is SGHTA and CDR2 is FQGNSA. CDR3 in DNA: TGTGCCAGCAGCTTAGATGGGACCGGGCGCCATACGCAGTATTTT. Protein product: CASSLDGTGRHTQYF.

This clonotype came up many times. This rearrangement joins TRBV5-1 to TRBJ2-7; 10 nucleotides match TRBD1. Germline assignment: CDR1 SGHRS and CDR2 YFSETQ. The CDR3 runs to 16 residues. V was pared by 4 bases and J by 2 bases, with 9 bases of the junction left unmatched. The CDR3 sequence: CASSAAGDRGTYEQYF. The CDR3 nucleotides are TGCGCCAGCAGCGCCGCGGGGGACAGGGGAACCTACGAGCAGTACTTC.

This clonotype was observed a handful of times. The V and J genes are TRBV19 and TRBJ2-3; D may be TRBD2 (6 bases). The CDR3 consists of 14 residues. Germline V lookup: CDR1 LNHDA, CDR2 SQIVND (reference sequence). V was clipped by 1 base and J by 3 bases, with 8 bases between them. CDR3 coding DNA: TGTGCCAGTAGTATAGCGGGGGAAACAGATACGCAGTATTTT. This translates into CASSIAGETDTQYF.